The rows below give T cell receptor beta chains drawn from one sample of a study of early T cells in non-severe SARS-CoV-2 infection. TCRdb used MiXCR to reprocess the 5' RACE reads, holding one entry per CDR3 protein. The data hold approximately 70,000 distinct CDR3 sequences, with around 10% observed a single time. Sequenced material: whole blood, taken at baseline. These TCRs come from an adult who was a healthcare worker with PCR-confirmed SARS-CoV-2 infection or an uninfected control (not recorded which). The CDR3 runs from the conserved cysteine through the conserved F or W. The D gene is left open where the match is weak. Clone size, where shown, is once, few, many, or a class for clones that have expanded.

abundance,d_gene,v_gene,j_gene,CDR3nt,CDR3aa
.,.,TRBV12-3/TRBV12-4,TRBJ1-3,TGTGCCAGCAGTTTAGTTGCCCACTCTGGAAACACCATATATTTT,CASSLVAHSGNTIYF
few,.,TRBV20-1,TRBJ2-4,TGCAGTGCCGGGTCGTATGAGGCCAAAAACATTCAGTACTTC,CSAGSYEAKNIQYF
few,.,TRBV7-8,TRBJ1-2,TGTGCCAGCAGCTTAGGGGCCCGGTGGAGTGGCTACACCTTC,CASSLGARWSGYTF
many,.,TRBV29-1,TRBJ2-5,TGCAGCGTTAGAACTGACAAAGAGACCCAGTACTTC,CSVRTDKETQYF
few,TRBD1,TRBV10-1,TRBJ1-2,TGCGCCAGCAGCCGCGGGACAGGATATGGCTACACCTTC,CASSRGTGYGYTF
few,TRBD1,TRBV7-2,TRBJ2-3,TGTGCCAGCAGCCCACAGACAGGGGATGGGACAGATACGCAGTATTTT,CASSPQTGDGTDTQYF
many,.,TRBV2,TRBJ1-1,TGTGCCAGCAGTGACCGGACACGAAACACTGAAGCTTTCTTT,CASSDRTRNTEAFF
.,.,TRBV20-1,TRBJ2-7,TGCAGTGCTGGAGATGGTCACTTTAGCTCCTACGAGCAGTACTTC,CSAGDGHFSSYEQYF
many,.,TRBV12-3/TRBV12-4,TRBJ1-2,TGTGCCAGCAGCCCCCGAGGGGTAGCGTATGGCTACACCTTC,CASSPRGVAYGYTF
few,TRBD2,TRBV9,TRBJ2-7,TGTGCCAGCAGCGTAGCGGCGGGGGGCGAGCAGTACTTC,CASSVAAGGEQYF
.,.,TRBV6-1,TRBJ2-2,TGTGCCAGCAGTGACGCTAGCTCTGGGGCCGGGGAGCTGTTTTTT,CASSDASSGAGELFF
.,.,TRBV19,TRBJ1-1,TGTGCCAGTACCCCAGGCACTGAAGCTTTCTTT,CASTPGTEAFF
few,.,TRBV5-1,TRBJ1-4,TGCGCCAGCAAGGTGGACACCTGGAGTGAAAAACTGTTTTTT,CASKVDTWSEKLFF
many,.,TRBV13,TRBJ2-3,TGTGCCAGCAGCTTACCAGGGGGGTATCCCGATACGCAGTATTTT,CASSLPGGYPDTQYF